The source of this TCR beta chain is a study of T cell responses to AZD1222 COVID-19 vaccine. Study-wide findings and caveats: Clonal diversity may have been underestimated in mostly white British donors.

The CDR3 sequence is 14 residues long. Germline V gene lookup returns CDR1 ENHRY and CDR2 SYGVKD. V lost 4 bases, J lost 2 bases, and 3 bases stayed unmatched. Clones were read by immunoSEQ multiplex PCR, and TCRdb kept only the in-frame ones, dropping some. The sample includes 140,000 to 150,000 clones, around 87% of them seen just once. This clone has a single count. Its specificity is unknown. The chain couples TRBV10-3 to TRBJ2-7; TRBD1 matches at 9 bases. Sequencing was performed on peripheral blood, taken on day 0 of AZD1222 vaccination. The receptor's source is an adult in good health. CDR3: CAISGTGDPYEQYF. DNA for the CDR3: TGTGCCATCAGTGGGACAGGGGACCCCTACGAGCAGTACTTC.